The rows below give T cell receptor beta chains drawn from one sample of a study of cytomegalovirus exposure and HLA in healthy donors. Generated by immunoSEQ multiplex PCR, the TCRdb table keeps only in-frame clones and is missing some. The sample lists about 150,000 clones, around 79% seen once, with 6% to 8.5% in the top ten. Sequencing was performed on PBMCs. Every receptor here comes from a man aged 25-45 years in good health and CMV-seropositive. Each CDR3 is given with its conserved first and last residue. The order of the fields is J gene, clone size, V gene, D gene, CDR3 DNA, CDR3 protein. D genes are given only for firm matches. Not all rows give a size; the values are once, few, many and, for expanded clones, a class.

j_gene: TRBJ1-2
abundance: NA
v_gene: TRBV5-4
d_gene: TRBD1
CDR3nt: TGTGCCAGCAGCTCCGACAGGGCTTATGGCTACACCTTC
CDR3aa: CASSSDRAYGYTF

j_gene: TRBJ2-5
abundance: NA
v_gene: TRBV15
d_gene: NA
CDR3nt: TGTGCCACCAGCAGAGACAACCAAGAGACCCAGTACTTC
CDR3aa: CATSRDNQETQYF

j_gene: TRBJ2-7
abundance: NA
v_gene: TRBV7-3
d_gene: TRBD2
CDR3nt: TGTGCCAGCAGCGCCCCCGGGGGGAACGAGCAGTACTTC
CDR3aa: CASSAPGGNEQYF

j_gene: TRBJ2-1
abundance: NA
v_gene: TRBV7-9
d_gene: TRBD1
CDR3nt: TGTGCCAGCAGCTTACTCCTTGCAGGGGGCAATGAGCAGTTCTTC
CDR3aa: CASSLLLAGGNEQFF

j_gene: TRBJ2-2
abundance: NA
v_gene: TRBV28
d_gene: TRBD2
CDR3nt: TGTGCCAGCAGTTTCAGACTAGCGGGAGATACCGGGGAGCTGTTTTTT
CDR3aa: CASSFRLAGDTGELFF

j_gene: TRBJ1-4
abundance: NA
v_gene: TRBV7-9
d_gene: NA
CDR3nt: TGTGCCAGCAGCTTTGGGACACCCGCAACTAATGAAAAACTGTTTTTT
CDR3aa: CASSFGTPATNEKLFF

j_gene: TRBJ1-3
abundance: NA
v_gene: TRBV6-5
d_gene: NA
CDR3nt: TGTGCCAGCAGACTAAAACAGGGCTCTGGAAACACCATATATTTT
CDR3aa: CASRLKQGSGNTIYF

j_gene: TRBJ2-7
abundance: NA
v_gene: TRBV6-4
d_gene: TRBD2
CDR3nt: TGTGCCAGCAGTGACTCTAGCGGGAGCTACCACGAGCAGTACTTC
CDR3aa: CASSDSSGSYHEQYF

j_gene: TRBJ2-3
abundance: NA
v_gene: TRBV21-1
d_gene: NA
CDR3nt: TGTGCCAGCAGCAAAGCGCCGCGACACGGCGATACGCAGTATTTT
CDR3aa: CASSKAPRHGDTQYF

j_gene: TRBJ2-3
abundance: NA
v_gene: TRBV2
d_gene: NA
CDR3nt: TGTGCCAGCAGTGTCCAGGGTAGCACAGATACGCAGTATTTT
CDR3aa: CASSVQGSTDTQYF

j_gene: TRBJ1-3
abundance: NA
v_gene: TRBV6-6
d_gene: NA
CDR3nt: TGTGCCAGCAGTCGCGACGGGGGCTCTGGAAACACCATATATTTT
CDR3aa: CASSRDGGSGNTIYF

j_gene: TRBJ2-5
abundance: NA
v_gene: TRBV7-7
d_gene: NA
CDR3nt: TGTGCTAGCGGCCGACAGGTTCAGGAGACCCAGTACTTC
CDR3aa: CASGRQVQETQYF

j_gene: TRBJ2-3
abundance: NA
v_gene: TRBV12-5
d_gene: TRBD2
CDR3nt: TGTGCTAGTGGTTTGGGTAGAGCTAGCGGGGGGGCGTCAGATACGCAGTATTTT
CDR3aa: CASGLGRASGGASDTQYF

j_gene: TRBJ1-1
abundance: few
v_gene: TRBV27
d_gene: NA
CDR3nt: TGTGCCAGCAGAGAAAATCAATTTGGCTGGAGCACTGAAGCTTTCTTT
CDR3aa: CASRENQFGWSTEAFF

j_gene: TRBJ2-6
abundance: once
v_gene: TRBV9
d_gene: NA
CDR3nt: TGTGCCAGCAGCGTATTTGCACTTAGCTCTGGGGCCAACGTCCTGACTTTC
CDR3aa: CASSVFALSSGANVLTF

j_gene: TRBJ1-5
abundance: NA
v_gene: TRBV19
d_gene: NA
CDR3nt: TGTGCCAGTAGATCCCCCCCGGGAGAACCCCAGCATTTT
CDR3aa: CASRSPPGEPQHF

j_gene: TRBJ2-2
abundance: few
v_gene: TRBV7-9
d_gene: TRBD2
CDR3nt: TGTGCCAGCAGCCCCGGACTAGCGGGGGGGAACACCGGGGAGCTGTTTTTT
CDR3aa: CASSPGLAGGNTGELFF

j_gene: TRBJ2-7
abundance: few
v_gene: TRBV4-2
d_gene: NA
CDR3nt: TGTGCCAGCAGCCAAGATGGTGACCGGGGGGAGCAGTACTTC
CDR3aa: CASSQDGDRGEQYF

j_gene: TRBJ2-1
abundance: NA
v_gene: TRBV4-1
d_gene: TRBD2
CDR3nt: TGCGCCAGCAGCCATCCCGGGACTAGCGGGAGGAGCACTGAGCAGTTCTTC
CDR3aa: CASSHPGTSGRSTEQFF

j_gene: TRBJ1-1
abundance: NA
v_gene: TRBV27
d_gene: NA
CDR3nt: TGTGCCAGCAGTCGGACAGAGTTTAACACTGAAGCTTTCTTT
CDR3aa: CASSRTEFNTEAFF

j_gene: TRBJ1-1
abundance: NA
v_gene: TRBV9
d_gene: TRBD1
CDR3nt: TGTGCCAGCAGCGGGGGGGACAGGGGATTGAACACTGAAGCTTTCTTT
CDR3aa: CASSGGDRGLNTEAFF

j_gene: TRBJ2-7
abundance: NA
v_gene: TRBV15
d_gene: NA
CDR3nt: TGTGCCACCAGCAGAGCTAGCGACGAGCAGTACTTC
CDR3aa: CATSRASDEQYF

j_gene: TRBJ2-7
abundance: NA
v_gene: TRBV6-5
d_gene: TRBD1
CDR3nt: TGTGCCAGCAGTGAAGGGACAGTTGCCTACGAGCAGTACTTC
CDR3aa: CASSEGTVAYEQYF

j_gene: TRBJ1-3
abundance: NA
v_gene: TRBV9
d_gene: TRBD1
CDR3nt: TGTGCCAGCAGCGGGAGACAGGGGGCGGGTGGAAACACCATATATTTT
CDR3aa: CASSGRQGAGGNTIYF